This T cell receptor beta chain comes out of a study of low-dose radiotherapy and immunotherapy resistance in tumors. The germline V gene has CDR1 SGHRS and CDR2 YFSETQ. The CDR3 covers 22 residues. V lost 3 bases and J 0 bases, leaving 32 bases between the germline ends. Priming of first-strand cDNA relied on TRAV- and TRBV-specific primers (covering alpha and beta chains). Using a constant-region primer together with a V-primer adapter, TCRs were subjected to around 22 PCR cycles of amplification. MiXCR was run by TCRdb on the reads, yielding one entry per CDR3 protein. The sample has 85,000 to 95,000 distinct CDR3 sequences, just under 9.5% seen once; the top ten hold roughly 1%. Time point of the sample: before trial treatment. The table lists this clonotype with many counts.

The input for sequencing was PBMCs, taken before treatment. The chain combines TRBV5-1 with TRBJ2-3; TRBD2 is a possible D gene (5 bases). This receptor was taken from a male donor with prostate cancer. The CDR3 bases are TGCGCCAGCAGCTCCCTCGCCCGAAACGGGATCTTACCTAGAACTAGCACAGATACGCAGTATTTT. It encodes CASSSLARNGILPRTSTDTQYF. The full variable domain, its missing parts supplied by reference TRBV5-1 and TRBJ2-3, is KAGVTQTPRYLIKTRGQQVTLSCSPISGHRSVSWYQQTPGQGLQFLFEYFSETQRNKGNFPGRFSGRQFSNSRSEMNVSTLELGDSALYLCASSSLARNGILPRTSTDTQYFGPGTRLTVL.